Presented here are 20 T cell receptor beta chains from one specimen sequenced in a study of cytomegalovirus exposure and HLA in healthy donors (dated by TCRdb to the late 2010s). The library was built by means of the immunoSEQ multiplex PCR assay. A mixture of 60 forward primers for TCR Vbeta segments and 13 reverse primers for TCR Jbeta segments was used in the multiplex PCR. What TCRdb holds here is the immuneACCESS table cut down to in-frame rearrangements. Part of the clones is not present; checked against another copy, under half of the missing clones reflect an unresolved V gene, and the others are unexplained. Present in this sample are about 160,000 clones, more than 80% of which were seen just once. Under 2% of the sample comes from the top ten. Sequencing was carried out using PBMCs. The receptors derive from a woman younger than 35 in good health and CMV-seronegative.

The chain has TRBV19 and TRBJ1-1, with D unclear. V was shortened by 6 bases and J by 0 bases, with 17 bases between the two germline ends. CDR3 length equals 16 residues. Per germline, CDR1 LNHDA and CDR2 SQIVND (reference sequence). CDR3 amino acids: CASRRAGNSMNTEAFF. In nucleotides, the CDR3 is TGTGCCAGTAGGAGGGCGGGGAACTCAATGAACACTGAAGCTTTCTTT.

This clone was observed a handful of times. The chain links TRBV29-1 to TRBJ2-3, with D possibly TRBD2 on 5 matching bases. Germline V gene lookup returns CDR1 SQVTM and CDR2 ANQGSEA. Trimming took 5 bases from V and 11 from J, leaving 11 bases between them. The CDR3 runs to 10 residues. The CDR3 region has the DNA TGCAGCGTTCGACTATCCGAGCAGTATTTT. Residues: CSVRLSEQYF.

The CDR3 DNA sequence: TGTGCCACATTGGACTGGAGCCAAGAGACCCAGTACTTC. The encoded protein is CATLDWSQETQYF. The V and J genes are TRBV7-9 and TRBJ2-5; D might be TRBD2 (5 bases). Trimming removed 10 bases at V and 1 base at J, with 13 bases between. Germline V CDR1 and CDR2: SEHNR, FQNEAQ (reference sequence). CDR3 length: 13 amino acids.

The chain couples TRBV5-8 to TRBJ1-2; the D is unclear. This CDR3 is built from 13 residues. Looked up from germline, CDR1 is SGHTS and CDR2 is YDEGEE. V lost 4 bases and J lost 2, with 9 bases in between. The CDR3 protein is CASSTQANYGYTF. CDR3 bases: TGTGCCAGCAGCACTCAGGCAAACTATGGCTACACCTTC.

This rearrangement joins TRBV5-8 to TRBJ1-5; D might be TRBD1 (5 bases). V was pared by 4 bases and J by 4 bases, with 12 bases between. Germline CDR1 reads SGHTS; CDR2 reads YDEGEE. This CDR3 has 14 residues. CDR3 region: CASSPGLYNQPQHF. For the CDR3, the DNA is TGTGCCAGCAGCCCGGGACTGTATAATCAGCCCCAGCATTTT.

This clone appeared a single time. The gene calls are TRBV5-1 and TRBJ2-1, with TRBD2 matching 10 bases. The CDR3 contains 17 residues. The germline V gene has CDR1 SGHRS and CDR2 YFSETQ. V dropped 4 bases and J dropped 8; count of bases not matched to a gene: 15. CDR3 nucleotide sequence: TGCGCCAGCAGCACAGGTGGGGGACTAGCGTCGTCCCATGAGCAGTTCTTC. This sequence encodes CASSTGGGLASSHEQFF.

The rearrangement uses TRBV6-1 and TRBJ2-5; D not certain. The germline CDR1 and CDR2 sequences are MNHNS and SASEGT. This CDR3 is 13 amino acids long. Trimming pared 8 bases from V and 4 bases from J, leaving 14 bases between. In DNA form, the CDR3 reads TGTGCCAGCCGTCGGAGTACCCCAGAGACCCAGTACTTC. This sequence encodes CASRRSTPETQYF.

V gene TRBV7-9 combines with J gene TRBJ2-1; 8 nucleotides align to TRBD1. Unmatched junction bases numbered 10, after V lost 1 base and J lost 5 bases. Germline V gene lookup returns CDR1 SEHNR and CDR2 FQNEAQ (reference sequence). CDR3 length: 17 residues. The CDR3 DNA reads TGTGCCAGCAGCTTAGTCCGGGGGACAGGCAAAAACAATGAGCAGTTCTTC. Translated, it gives CASSLVRGTGKNNEQFF.

A single count supports this clone. The chain recombines TRBV19 with TRBJ1-1, with D unresolved. This CDR3 is 14 amino acids long. Looked up from germline, CDR1 is LNHDA and CDR2 is SQIVND (reference sequence). V was cut by 7 bases and J by 4 bases, with 16 bases left in between. The CDR3 loop reads CASINTGRGTEAFF. The CDR3, as DNA: TGTGCCAGTATCAACACCGGCCGGGGCACTGAAGCTTTCTTT.

The gene calls are TRBV27 and TRBJ2-5; the match to TRBD2 covers 8 bases. Germline CDR1 and CDR2: MNHEY and SMNVEV (reference sequence). The CDR3 is 14 residues long. V lost 5 bases, J lost 5 bases, and 7 bases stayed unmatched. DNA for the CDR3: TGTGCCAGCAGTGCAAGCGGGAGTAGGGAGACCCAGTACTTC. This sequence encodes CASSASGSRETQYF.

Remarks on this clone: At one of its ends the junction is not consistent with the germline gene, which may arise from a read error. The chain couples TRBV6-1 to TRBJ2-3; 11 positions match TRBD2. CDR1 is MNHNS and CDR2 is SASEGT in the germline V gene. The CDR3 length is 15 residues. For the CDR3, the DNA is TGTGCCAGCGGTGAACTAGCGGGAGATGCAGATACGCAGTATTTT. Its translation is CASGELAGDADTQYF.

J is TRBJ2-7 and V is TRBV28; possibly TRBD2 for D (5 bases). Germline V gene lookup returns CDR1 MDHEN and CDR2 SYDVKM. The V end was cut by 5 bases, the J end by 2 bases, with 16 bases between. There are 15 residues in the CDR3. CDR3 nucleotide sequence: TGTGCCAGCAGTACCCGACCCGGGAATACCTACGAGCAGTACTTC. Translated: CASSTRPGNTYEQYF.

The genes are TRBV5-6 and TRBJ1-1; D is possibly TRBD1 (5 bases). Germline V gene data show CDR1 as SGHDT and CDR2 as YYEEEE. Trimming pared 2 bases from V and 4 bases from J, leaving 6 bases between. This CDR3 has 12 residues. For the CDR3, the DNA is TGTGCCAGCAGCTTAGGGGCCACTGAAGCTTTCTTT. Translation: CASSLGATEAFF.

The J gene is TRBJ1-5, the V gene TRBV28; TRBD1 aligns across 7 bases. V lost 3 bases to trimming and J lost 7 bases; unmatched junction nucleotides: 15. CDR3 size: 17 residues. Per germline, CDR1 MDHEN and CDR2 SYDVKM. In DNA form, the CDR3 reads TGTGCCAGCAGTTTCCCCCCGGGACAGCAAAGGGGGCAGCCCCAGCATTTT. The encoded protein is CASSFPPGQQRGQPQHF. Full variable domain (missing parts from reference TRBV28 and TRBJ1-5): DVKVTQSSRYLVKRTGEKVFLECVQDMDHENMFWYRQDPGLGLRLIYFSYDVKMKEKGDIPEGYSVSREKKERFSLILESASTNQTSMYLCASSFPPGQQRGQPQHFGDGTRLSIL.

This clone was recorded a few times. The rearrangement joins TRBV7-3 to TRBJ2-1; 7 nucleotides match TRBD2. The CDR3 extends over 16 amino acids. After removal of 5 bases from V and 2 bases from J, the junction contained 9 bases not matched to a gene. Germline loops: CDR1 SGHTA, CDR2 FQGTGA. CDR3 in DNA: TGTGCCAGCAGCCCCCTGGGAGGGAGCGCCTACAATGAGCAGTTCTTC. Protein product: CASSPLGGSAYNEQFF.

V is TRBV19 and J is TRBJ1-2; 11 nucleotides line up with TRBD1. Germline V gene data show CDR1 as LNHDA and CDR2 as SQIVND (reference sequence). The CDR3 runs to 14 residues. The V gene end was trimmed by 6 bases and the J gene end by 5 bases; junction bases not matched to a gene: 5. The CDR3 reads CASSRDRGNYGYTF. Written as DNA, the CDR3 is TGTGCCAGTAGCCGGGACAGGGGGAATTATGGCTACACCTTC.

This clone qualifies as medium-sized (0.01 to 0.1%). The rearrangement links TRBV28 to TRBJ2-1, with a weak D call TRBD1 (5 bases). This CDR3 comprises 13 residues. Germline assignment: CDR1 MDHEN and CDR2 SYDVKM. V dropped 7 bases and J dropped 2 bases, with 9 bases sitting between them. The CDR3 is CASTEDTYNEQFF. The CDR3 DNA follows: TGTGCCAGCACCGAGGACACCTACAATGAGCAGTTCTTC. The whole variable domain, filled in from reference TRBV28 and TRBJ2-1, reads DVKVTQSSRYLVKRTGEKVFLECVQDMDHENMFWYRQDPGLGLRLIYFSYDVKMKEKGDIPEGYSVSREKKERFSLILESASTNQTSMYLCASTEDTYNEQFFGPGTRLTVL.

V usage is TRBV7-6 and J usage is TRBJ2-5; 7 bases map to TRBD1. The J call may be incorrect, as the DNA end agrees better with TRBJ2-7. The CDR3 totals 13 residues. CDR1 is SGHVS, CDR2 FNYEAQ, per germline. CDR3 in DNA: TGTGCCAGCAGTCAAGACAGGGCCTACGAGCAGTACTTC. Its translation: CASSQDRAYEQYF.

The chain links TRBV11-2 to TRBJ1-6; TRBD1 agrees at 10 bases. With V trimmed by 3 bases and J by 6 bases, 11 bases remained unmatched. Per germline, CDR1 SGHAT and CDR2 FQNNGV. The CDR3 spans 18 residues. The CDR3 sequence is CASSFSGQGVYGNSPLHF. The DNA of the CDR3 is TGTGCCAGCAGCTTTAGCGGACAGGGGGTTTACGGTAATTCACCCCTCCACTTT.

The rearrangement uses TRBV6-5 and TRBJ2-2, with no clear D. V was shortened by 0 bases and J by 1 base, with 6 bases between the two germline ends. Germline values: CDR1 MNHEY, CDR2 SVGAGI. This CDR3 region has 15 residues. DNA of the CDR3: TGTGCCAGCAGTTACTCGTCCGGGAACACCGGGGAGCTGTTTTTT. It yields the protein CASSYSSGNTGELFF.